A selection of T cell receptor beta chains follows, all from one sample in a study of CD8 T cells in ankylosing spondylitis. Each CDR3 protein gets one entry after TCRdb re-called the 5' RACE reads with MiXCR. Of hundreds of thousands of distinct CDR3 sequences listed, around 9.1% are singletons. Input material: blood, either unsorted or a sorted T cell fraction (not recorded which). These receptors originate from a male donor with ankylosing spondylitis or in good health (not recorded which). The CDR3 runs from the conserved cysteine through the conserved F or W. The order of the fields is V gene, clone size, D gene, J gene, CDR3 protein, CDR3 DNA. D genes are given only for firm matches. Only some rows state a clone size, as once, few, many or a class for expanded clones.

>TRBV7-2|many|-|TRBJ1-5
CASSQRGNSNQPQHF
TGTGCCAGCAGCCAGCGAGGAAATAGCAATCAGCCCCAGCATTTT
>TRBV6-1|few|TRBD2|TRBJ2-1
CASSQLAGRGNEQFF
TGTGCCAGCAGTCAGCTAGCGGGTAGGGGGAATGAGCAGTTCTTC
>TRBV9|many|TRBD2|TRBJ2-5
CASSGGLTGGETQYF
TGTGCCAGCAGCGGTGGACTAACGGGGGGGGAGACCCAGTACTTC
>TRBV4-1|-|-|TRBJ2-7
CASSPTPGEQYF
TGCGCCAGCAGCCCGACCCCCGGGGAGCAGTACTTC
>TRBV11-2|many|-|TRBJ2-2
CASSLGKGSTGELFF
TGTGCCAGCAGCTTAGGAAAGGGGTCAACCGGGGAGCTGTTTTTT
>TRBV6-6|many|TRBD2|TRBJ2-4
CASSSGGKNIQYF
TGTGCCAGCAGTTCGGGGGGGAAAAACATTCAGTACTTC
>TRBV7-9|few|TRBD2|TRBJ2-2
CASSLGGLVTNTGELFF
TGTGCCAGCAGCTTGGGTGGACTAGTGACGAACACCGGGGAGCTGTTTTTT
>TRBV7-3|many|TRBD2|TRBJ2-5
CASSLRAGEGKETQYF
TGTGCCAGCAGCTTAAGAGCGGGAGAGGGAAAAGAGACCCAGTACTTC
>TRBV20-1|many|-|TRBJ2-3
CSGQAGQGTDTQYF
TGCAGTGGCCAAGCGGGACAGGGCACAGATACGCAGTATTTT
>TRBV6-1|many|-|TRBJ1-2
CASSEGRDYGYTF
TGTGCCAGCAGTGAGGGAAGGGACTATGGCTACACCTTC
>TRBV5-1|many|TRBD1|TRBJ2-3
CASSEGQGRADTQYF
TGCGCCAGCAGCGAGGGACAGGGTAGGGCAGATACGCAGTATTTT
>TRBV12-3/TRBV12-4|few|TRBD2|TRBJ2-7
CASSLTSGGYEQYF
TGTGCCAGCAGTTTAACTAGCGGGGGCTACGAGCAGTACTTC
>TRBV29-1|-|TRBD1|TRBJ2-7
CSVGRGTGNYEQYF
TGCAGCGTTGGACGCGGGACAGGGAACTACGAGCAGTACTTC
>TRBV9|many|-|TRBJ2-3
CASSVEQATDTQYF
TGTGCCAGCAGCGTAGAACAGGCGACAGATACGCAGTATTTT
>TRBV7-2|few|TRBD2|TRBJ2-7
CASSRNVAGVVNEQYF
TGTGCCAGCAGCCGGAATGTTGCGGGAGTTGTCAACGAGCAGTACTTC
>TRBV20-1|many|-|TRBJ1-3
CSAGGRSSGNTIYF
TGCAGTGCTGGCGGACGTTCCTCTGGAAACACCATATATTTT
>TRBV15|many|-|TRBJ2-7
CATSREVGGYEQYF
TGTGCCACCAGCAGAGAGGTGGGCGGGTACGAGCAGTACTTC
>TRBV20-1|-|TRBD2|TRBJ2-5
CSASRVAGGRETQYF
TGCAGTGCTAGTAGGGTAGCGGGAGGCAGGGAGACCCAGTACTTC
>TRBV29-1|many|TRBD2|TRBJ2-3
CSVQASGRKGSTDTQYF
TGCAGCGTTCAGGCTAGCGGGAGGAAAGGAAGCACAGATACGCAGTATTTT
>TRBV3-1|many|TRBD2|TRBJ2-2
CASSRTSGVTGELFF
TGTGCCAGCAGCCGGACTAGCGGGGTCACCGGGGAGCTGTTTTTT
>TRBV29-1|many|-|TRBJ2-2
CSVVGTKPGELFF
TGCAGCGTTGTAGGGACGAAACCCGGGGAGCTGTTTTTT
>TRBV5-1|few|-|TRBJ2-2
CASSLAKTSTGELFF
TGCGCCAGCAGCTTGGCCAAAACTAGCACCGGGGAGCTGTTTTTT
>TRBV7-2|many|-|TRBJ1-1
CASSLQGRGTEAFF
TGTGCCAGCAGCTTACAGGGAAGGGGCACTGAAGCTTTCTTT
>TRBV15|many|-|TRBJ1-4
CATSINRNEKLFF
TGTGCCACCAGCATCAACCGTAATGAAAAACTGTTTTTT
>TRBV6-4|many|-|TRBJ2-1
CASSDIGRNEQFF
TGTGCCAGCAGTGACATCGGACGGAATGAGCAGTTCTTC
>TRBV6-1|many|TRBD1|TRBJ2-3
CASSTGVSTDTQYF
TGTGCCAGCAGTACAGGGGTGAGCACAGATACGCAGTATTTT
>TRBV20-1|many|TRBD2|TRBJ2-5
CSARDIGSGTLQETQYF
TGCAGTGCTAGAGATATTGGTAGCGGGACACTTCAAGAGACCCAGTACTTC
>TRBV7-2|many|-|TRBJ1-2
CASSDSLSGYTF
TGTGCCAGCAGCGACAGCCTCTCTGGCTACACCTTC
>TRBV5-1|many|-|TRBJ1-2
CASSSGDLRGYTF
TGCGCCAGCAGTTCCGGGGACCTCCGAGGCTACACCTTC
>TRBV12-3/TRBV12-4|many|TRBD1|TRBJ2-1
CASSLPGQGGNEQFF
TGTGCCAGCAGTTTGCCCGGACAGGGTGGGAATGAGCAGTTCTTC
>TRBV27|many|-|TRBJ1-1
CASSPGSGRPSEAFF
TGTGCCAGCAGTCCCGGTAGTGGGCGGCCCTCTGAAGCTTTCTTT
>TRBV20-1|many|-|TRBJ2-3
CSASRSSDTQYF
TGCAGTGCTAGTCGGTCTTCAGATACGCAGTATTTT
>TRBV20-1|many|TRBD2|TRBJ2-1
CSAQRLAGEAYNEQFF
TGCAGTGCCCAAAGACTAGCGGGAGAGGCCTACAATGAGCAGTTCTTC
>TRBV15|many|-|TRBJ2-7
CAEVGAYEQYF
TGTGCCGAGGTGGGAGCCTACGAGCAGTACTTC
>TRBV12-3/TRBV12-4|many|TRBD2|TRBJ2-2
CASSFSGRARELFF
TGTGCCAGCAGTTTTAGCGGGAGGGCCCGGGAGCTGTTTTTT
>TRBV12-3/TRBV12-4|many|-|TRBJ2-3
CASTPKDTQYF
TGTGCCAGCACTCCGAAAGATACGCAGTATTTT
>TRBV12-3/TRBV12-4|-|-|TRBJ2-6
CASSSTGSGANVLTF
TGTGCCAGCAGTTCCACAGGTTCTGGGGCCAACGTCCTGACTTTC
>TRBV12-5|few|-|TRBJ2-7
CASGLVVSSGATYEQYF
TGTGCTAGTGGTTTGGTAGTATCTTCTGGCGCAACCTACGAGCAGTACTTC
>TRBV12-3/TRBV12-4|many|-|TRBJ2-2
CASSLTTTGELFF
TGTGCCAGCAGTTTAACGACGACCGGGGAGCTGTTTTTT
>TRBV27|few|-|TRBJ1-6
CASSPDRFSPLHF
TGTGCCAGCAGTCCAGACAGGTTTTCACCCCTCCACTTT
>TRBV7-3|-|TRBD1|TRBJ2-1
CASSLGTGANNEQFF
TGTGCCAGCAGCTTAGGGACAGGGGCCAACAATGAGCAGTTCTTC